Below, 7 T cell receptor beta chains from the same sample are listed, as sequenced in a study of shared clonotypes between healthy human individuals. Sequenced by immunoSEQ multiplex PCR; TCRdb stores in-frame clones only, minus some. The data contain about 490,000 clones, 76% of them singletons. The sequenced sample consisted of PBMCs. The receptor source for this set is a woman aged 40-49 years in good health. Some clones in this sample may be carry-over from other donors' samples.

The V gene is TRBV10-2, the J gene TRBJ2-1; TRBD2 matches 10 bases. J was trimmed by 9 bases and V by 2 bases; bases with no gene match: 7. Germline V gene data show CDR1 as WSHSY and CDR2 as SAAADI. The CDR3 totals 15 residues. The CDR3 is CASSEPAGGPGEQFF. The CDR3 DNA reads TGCGCCAGCAGTGAGCCAGCGGGAGGGCCGGGTGAGCAGTTCTTC.

With respect to this clone: Just one base apart from a much larger clone, this may be a read error. Other DNA sequences of this sample code for an identical CDR3. The J gene is TRBJ2-7, the V gene TRBV27; D is unresolved. The CDR3 consists of 14 residues. Germline V gives CDR1 MNHEY, CDR2 SMNVEV (reference sequence). CDR3 sequence reads: CASSLSGPLNEQYF. CDR3 bases: TGTGCCAGTAGTTTATCCGGGCCGCTTAACGAGCAGTACTTC.

The table lists this clone with many counts. At the DNA level, this CDR3 is encoded by other sequences in the same sample as well. V gene TRBV30 combines with J gene TRBJ1-1, with D hard to call. Trimming removed 2 bases from V and 1 base from J, with 8 bases in between. This CDR3 is 13 amino acids long. Germline lookup yields CDR1 GTSNPN and CDR2 SVGIG (reference sequence). CDR3 region: CAWSRDTNTEAFF. Here the CDR3 DNA reads TGTGCCTGGAGTAGGGATACGAACACTGAAGCTTTCTTT.

This clone was picked up one time. V and J are TRBV5-4 and TRBJ2-2; maybe TRBD2 (6 bases). The CDR3 contains 16 residues. Germline lookup yields CDR1 SGHNT and CDR2 YYREEE (reference sequence). Trimming shortened V by 0 bases and J by 0 bases, and 9 bases separated the two germline ends. The CDR3 region is CASSLALAPNTGELFF. The CDR3 region has the DNA TGTGCCAGCAGCTTGGCCCTAGCGCCGAACACCGGGGAGCTGTTTTTT.

This chain links TRBV7-2 with TRBJ1-1; no firm D call. V lost 5 bases, J lost 6 bases, and 16 bases lay in between. This CDR3 region has 14 residues. Germline V lookup: CDR1 SGHTA, CDR2 FQGNSA. CDR3 DNA sequence: TGTGCCAGCAGCAGACTCCTACTGGGCGCTGAAGCTTTCTTT. Translated, it gives CASSRLLLGAEAFF.

This clone has more than one count but fewer than ten. This likely traces to a read error, being one base from a far larger clone. J is TRBJ1-4 and V is TRBV15, with 12 bases identical to TRBD1. Germline V gene sequence: CDR1 LNHNV, CDR2 YYDKDF (reference sequence). The CDR3 spans 16 residues. The CDR3 protein is CAASRDSGQGAEKLFF. In DNA form, the CDR3 reads TGTGCCGCCAGCAGAGATTCGGGACAGGGGGCTGAAAAACTGTTTTTT.

This clone has at least ten counts. The J gene is TRBJ2-7, the V gene TRBV25-1; no clear D gene. CDR3 length: 8 residues. Between the trimmed V and J ends, which lost 7 bases and 13 bases, there was a span of 8 bases. CDR1 is MGHDK and CDR2 is SYGVNS in the germline V gene. CDR3 coding DNA: TGTGCCAGCAAAGACGGATACTTC. Amino acids: CASKDGYF.